The 20 T cell receptor beta chains presented below share a single source sample, sequenced in a study of shared clonotypes between healthy human individuals. The repertoire was sequenced with immunoSEQ multiplex PCR; TCRdb's copy has only in-frame clones and lacks some. The table has roughly 2,300,000 clones, about 90% seen once. Sequencing was carried out using naive CD4+ T cells from PBMCs. Stated subset: CD45RA+ positively selected. The receptor source for this set is a man between 18 and 29 years old in good health. Some clones in this sample may be carry-over from other donors' samples.

J is TRBJ2-7 and V is TRBV7-7; D is undetermined. The CDR3 length is 14 residues. Trimming shortened V by 5 bases and J by 2 bases, and 13 bases separated the two germline ends. The germline CDR1 and CDR2 sequences are SSHAT and FNYEAQ (reference sequence). The CDR3 DNA is TGTGCCAGCAGCCAGAGCCCCAACGCCTACGAGCAGTACTTC. Translation: CASSQSPNAYEQYF. Drawing the rest from reference TRBV7-7 and TRBJ2-7, the complete variable domain is GAGVSQSPRYKVTKRGQDVTLRCDPISSHATLYWYQQALGQGPEFLTYFNYEAQPDKSGLPSDRFSAERPEGSISTLTIQRTEQRDSAMYRCASSQSPNAYEQYFGPGTRLTVT.

The rearrangement links TRBV29-1 to TRBJ2-1, with D tentatively TRBD1 or TRBD2 (5 bases each). The CDR3 consists of 13 residues. The germline gives CDR1 SQVTM, CDR2 ANQGSEA. Between the trimmed V and J ends, which lost 7 bases and 2 bases, there was a span of 12 bases. The CDR3 DNA is TGCAGCGCCCGGGACCTTACCTACAATGAGCAGTTCTTC. This sequence encodes CSARDLTYNEQFF.

This CDR3 reads CASSLATASGNTIYF. Written as DNA, the CDR3 is TGTGCCAGCAGCTTAGCGACGGCCTCTGGAAACACCATATATTTT. The rearrangement links TRBV7-6 to TRBJ1-3; D is undetermined. The CDR3 is 15 residues long. The V end was cut by 0 bases, the J end by 0 bases, with 6 bases between. In germline, CDR1 is SGHVS, CDR2 FNYEAQ.

The chain links TRBV28 to TRBJ2-7, with D perhaps TRBD1 (6 bases). Germline-derived CDR1 and CDR2 are MDHEN and SYDVKM. This CDR3 is built from 12 residues. Between the trimmed V and J ends, which lost 6 bases and 3 bases, there was a span of 9 bases. The CDR3, as DNA: TGTGCCAGCAGGACAGGAGACTACGAGCAGTACTTC. Amino acid sequence: CASRTGDYEQYF.

The chain joins TRBV5-1 to TRBJ1-3; 10 bases are shared with TRBD1. The CDR3 loop spans 15 amino acids. V lost 5 bases and J lost 2; bases outside the gene matches: 4. In germline, CDR1 is SGHRS, CDR2 YFSETQ. The CDR3 spells CASRTGTGAGNTIYF. CDR3 DNA sequence: TGCGCCAGCAGGACCGGGACAGGGGCTGGAAACACCATATATTTT.

The chain has TRBV6-5 and TRBJ1-1; D may be TRBD1 (6 bases). CDR3 length: 15 amino acids. V lost 7 bases and J 5 bases, leaving 20 bases between the germline ends. CDR1 is MNHEY, CDR2 SVGAGI, per germline. The CDR3 sequence is CASTESNQGRTEAFF. The CDR3 bases are TGTGCCAGCACCGAATCGAACCAGGGGAGGACTGAAGCTTTCTTT.

The V and J genes are TRBV4-2 and TRBJ2-3; 11 positions match TRBD2. V dropped 1 base and J dropped 2; count of bases not matched to a gene: 11. This CDR3 is built from 19 residues. The V gene's germline CDR1 is LGHNA and CDR2 YNFKEQ. The CDR3 is CASSQVATSGVGYTDTQYF. The DNA for the CDR3 is TGTGCCAGCAGCCAAGTTGCGACTAGCGGGGTGGGGTACACAGATACGCAGTATTTT.

The V call is TRBV5-1, the J call TRBJ2-7, with TRBD1 as a possible D gene (5 bases). The CDR3 consists of 16 residues. Germline CDR1 is SGHRS and CDR2 is YFSETQ. V lost 4 bases, J lost 2 bases, and 19 bases lay in between. This CDR3 reads CASSTPTENRPYEQYF. DNA of the CDR3: TGCGCCAGCAGCACTCCGACAGAAAACCGGCCCTACGAGCAGTACTTC.

The genes are TRBV5-5 and TRBJ1-2; D remains ambiguous. The CDR3 runs 15 residues. V shed 0 bases and J shed 0 bases, with 9 bases lying between them. Germline-derived CDR1 and CDR2 are SGHKS and YYEKEE (reference sequence). CDR3 DNA sequence: TGTGCCAGCAGCTTGGGGCGGGAAGCTAACTATGGCTACACCTTC. Translating gives CASSLGREANYGYTF. Together with reference TRBV5-5 and TRBJ1-2, the CDR3 gives the full variable domain: DAGVTQSPTHLIKTRGQQVTLRCSPISGHKSVSWYQQVLGQGPQFIFQYYEKEERGRGNFPDRFSARQFPNYSSELNVNALLLGDSALYLCASSLGREANYGYTFGSGTRLTVV.

The chain couples TRBV27 to TRBJ2-3; 12 bases line up with TRBD2. Germline loops: CDR1 MNHEY, CDR2 SMNVEV (reference sequence). Trimming at V came to 5 bases and at J to 2 bases, leaving 2 bases not matched to a gene. The CDR3 runs 15 residues. The CDR3: CASSASGRATDTQYF. The DNA of the CDR3 is TGTGCCAGCAGTGCTAGCGGGAGGGCCACAGATACGCAGTATTTT.

V usage is TRBV19 and J usage is TRBJ1-1; no firm D call. Per germline, CDR1 LNHDA and CDR2 SQIVND (reference sequence). This CDR3 contains 13 residues. Trimming stripped 3 bases from V and 6 bases from J, with 11 bases between. The CDR3 nucleotides read TGTGCCAGTAGTATTCATCCAGGCTCTGAAGCTTTCTTT. It specifies CASSIHPGSEAFF. Supplemented by reference TRBV19 and TRBJ1-1, the full variable domain reads DGGITQSPKYLFRKEGQNVTLSCEQNLNHDAMYWYRQDPGQGLRLIYYSQIVNDFQKGDIAEGYSVSREKKESFPLTVTSAQKNPTAFYLCASSIHPGSEAFFGQGTRLTVV.

CDR3 coding DNA: TGTGCCTGGAGGGGAAAATTCGGACAGTTGGGTATAACCCTCTATGGCTACACCTTC. It codes for CAWRGKFGQLGITLYGYTF. The chain recombines TRBV30 with TRBJ1-2; a weak D match, TRBD1 (6 bases). This CDR3 contains 19 residues. Germline V gene lookup returns CDR1 GTSNPN and CDR2 SVGIG (reference sequence). Between the trimmed V and J ends, which lost 3 bases and 4 bases, there was a span of 30 bases.

With regard to this clone: Other DNA sequences within the sample encode an identical CDR3. The chain links TRBV5-1 to TRBJ1-5; 7 nucleotides match TRBD1. The CDR3 is 14 residues long. V was clipped by 0 bases and J by 5 bases; unmatched bases: 2. Germline V CDR1 and CDR2: SGHRS, YFSETQ. Here the CDR3 DNA reads TGCGCCAGCAGCTTGGGGACAGGTGATCAGCCCCAGCATTTT. Translating it yields CASSLGTGDQPQHF.

This chain joins TRBV5-4 and TRBJ2-5, with 9 bases that match TRBD1. The CDR3 runs to 15 residues. Trimming took 4 bases from V and 5 from J; bases not matched to a gene: 9. Germline CDR1 and CDR2: SGHNT and YYREEE (reference sequence). The CDR3 DNA reads as TGTGCCAGCAGCCCACAGGGGGCGGTCCGGGAGACCCAGTACTTC. Amino acid sequence: CASSPQGAVRETQYF. The full variable domain, its missing parts supplied by reference TRBV5-4 and TRBJ2-5, is ETGVTQSPTHLIKTRGQQVTLRCSSQSGHNTVSWYQQALGQGPQFIFQYYREEENGRGNFPPRFSGLQFPNYSSELNVNALELDDSALYLCASSPQGAVRETQYFGPGTRLLVL.

The rearrangement links TRBV15 to TRBJ1-5, with TRBD1 as a possible D gene (6 bases). Trimming stripped 0 bases from V and 7 bases from J, with 13 bases between. The CDR3 runs 15 residues. Germline values: CDR1 LNHNV, CDR2 YYDKDF (reference sequence). The CDR3 region is CATSRDSTGGQPQHF. In nucleotides, the CDR3 is TGTGCCACCAGCAGAGATTCGACAGGAGGACAGCCCCAGCATTTT. Combining the CDR3 with reference TRBV15 and TRBJ1-5 gives the whole variable domain DAMVIQNPRYQVTQFGKPVTLSCSQTLNHNVMYWYQQKSSQAPKLLFHYYDKDFNNEADTPDNFQSRRPNTSFCFLDIRSPGLGDTAMYLCATSRDSTGGQPQHFGDGTRLSIL.

V usage is TRBV9 and J usage is TRBJ1-2, with 8 bases matching TRBD1. The CDR3 has 17 residues. Germline V gene data show CDR1 as SGDLS and CDR2 as YYNGEE. After removal of 0 bases from V and 8 bases from J, the junction contained 15 bases not matched to a gene. CDR3 region: CASSVVGTGPFGGGYTF. The CDR3 region has the DNA TGTGCCAGCAGCGTAGTTGGGACAGGTCCCTTTGGTGGGGGCTACACCTTC. Full variable domain (outside the CDR3, taken from reference TRBV9 and TRBJ1-2): DSGVTQTPKHLITATGQRVTLRCSPRSGDLSVYWYQQSLDQGLQFLIQYYNGEERAKGNILERFSAQQFPDLHSELNLSSLELGDSALYFCASSVVGTGPFGGGYTFGSGTRLTVV.

V and J are TRBV11-2 and TRBJ1-1; D unclear. V was shortened by 2 bases and J by 7 bases, with 11 bases between the two germline ends. The CDR3 loop spans 13 amino acids. Germline loops: CDR1 SGHAT, CDR2 FQNNGV. The CDR3 nucleotides are TGTGCCAGCAGCTTACATAGCGACCTTGAAGCTTTCTTT. It is translated as CASSLHSDLEAFF.

The chain carries TRBV4-1 and TRBJ2-1; perhaps TRBD2 as D (6 bases). Looked up from germline, CDR1 is MGHRA and CDR2 is YSYEKL. The germline V and J ends were trimmed by 5 bases and 0 bases, with 20 bases remaining between them. The CDR3 contains 18 residues. The CDR3 DNA is TGCGCCAGCAGCAAAGGGTTACTCTACGGGAGCTCCTACAATGAGCAGTTCTTC. Protein: CASSKGLLYGSSYNEQFF.

The rearrangement joins TRBV30 to TRBJ1-5; a weak D match, TRBD1 (6 bases). Trimming removed 5 bases at V and 5 bases at J, with 16 bases between. The V gene's germline CDR1 is GTSNPN and CDR2 SVGIG (reference sequence). This CDR3 region has 14 residues. CDR3 sequence reads: CAWDLGGHDQPQHF. CDR3 nucleotide sequence: TGTGCCTGGGATTTAGGGGGGCACGATCAGCCCCAGCATTTT.

The chain recombines TRBV7-9 with TRBJ1-4, with 7 nucleotides matching TRBD1. The CDR3 sequence is 15 residues long. V was pared by 5 bases and J by 5 bases, with 8 bases of the junction left unmatched. Germline V lookup: CDR1 SEHNR, CDR2 FQNEAQ (reference sequence). CDR3 DNA: TGTGCCAGCAGCCTAAATACAGGGGAAAATGAAAAACTGTTTTTT. Amino acid sequence: CASSLNTGENEKLFF.